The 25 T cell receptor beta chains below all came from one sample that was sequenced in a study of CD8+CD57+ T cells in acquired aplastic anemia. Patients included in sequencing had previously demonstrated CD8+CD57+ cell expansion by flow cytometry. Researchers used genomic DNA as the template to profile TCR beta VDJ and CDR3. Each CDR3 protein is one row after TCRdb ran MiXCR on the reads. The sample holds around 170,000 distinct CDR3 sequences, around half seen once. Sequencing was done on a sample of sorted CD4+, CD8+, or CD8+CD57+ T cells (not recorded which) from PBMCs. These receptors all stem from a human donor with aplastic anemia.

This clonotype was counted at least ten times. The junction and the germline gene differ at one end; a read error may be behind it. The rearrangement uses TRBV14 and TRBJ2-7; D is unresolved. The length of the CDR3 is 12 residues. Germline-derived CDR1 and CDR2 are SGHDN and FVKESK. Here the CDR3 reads CASSQDWSLYNF. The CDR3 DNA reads TGTGCCAGCAGCCAAGATTGGAGTTTATATAACTTC.

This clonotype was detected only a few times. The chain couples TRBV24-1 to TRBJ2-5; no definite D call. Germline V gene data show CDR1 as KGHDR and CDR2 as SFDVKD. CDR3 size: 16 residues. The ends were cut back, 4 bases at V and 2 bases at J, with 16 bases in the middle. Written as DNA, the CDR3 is TGTGCCACCAGTGACACCCCCAGAGGAGCGCAAGAGACCCAGTACTTC. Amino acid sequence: CATSDTPRGAQETQYF.

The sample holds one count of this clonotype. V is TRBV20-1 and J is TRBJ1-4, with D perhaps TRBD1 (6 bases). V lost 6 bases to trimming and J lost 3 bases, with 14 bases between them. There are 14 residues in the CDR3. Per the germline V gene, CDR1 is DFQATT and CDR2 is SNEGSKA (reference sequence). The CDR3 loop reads CSARGRTPNEKLFF. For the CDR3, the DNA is TGCAGTGCAAGGGGGAGGACTCCTAATGAAAAACTGTTTTTT.

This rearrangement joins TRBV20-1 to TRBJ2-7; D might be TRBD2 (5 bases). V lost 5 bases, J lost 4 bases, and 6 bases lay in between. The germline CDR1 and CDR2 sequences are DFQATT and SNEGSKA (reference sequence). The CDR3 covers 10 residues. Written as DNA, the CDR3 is TGCAGTGCTGGGGAGTACGAGCAGTACTTC. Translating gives CSAGEYEQYF.

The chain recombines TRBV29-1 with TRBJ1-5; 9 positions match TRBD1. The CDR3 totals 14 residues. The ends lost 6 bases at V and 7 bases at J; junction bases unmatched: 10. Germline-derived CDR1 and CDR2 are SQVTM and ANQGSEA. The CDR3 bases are TGCAGCGTCCGGGACAGGGATCCAACACAGCCCCAGCATTTT. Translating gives CSVRDRDPTQPQHF.

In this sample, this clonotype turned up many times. The CDR3 reads CATSDGLPDTQYF. The DNA for the CDR3 is TGTGCCACCAGTGATGGACTACCGGATACGCAGTATTTT. The chain employs TRBV24-1 and TRBJ2-3, with a possible D match to TRBD2 (6 bases). CDR1 KGHDR and CDR2 SFDVKD come from the germline V gene. The CDR3 is made up of 13 amino acids. The V gene lost 3 bases and the J gene lost 6 bases, with 9 bases spanning the gap.

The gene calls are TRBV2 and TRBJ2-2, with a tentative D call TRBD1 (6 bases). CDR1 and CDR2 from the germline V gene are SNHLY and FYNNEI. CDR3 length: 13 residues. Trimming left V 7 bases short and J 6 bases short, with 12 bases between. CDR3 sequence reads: CASKNTGSGELFF. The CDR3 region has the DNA TGTGCCAGCAAGAACACAGGGTCCGGGGAGCTGTTTTTT. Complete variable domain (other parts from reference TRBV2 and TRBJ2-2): EPEVTQTPSHQVTQMGQEVILRCVPISNHLYFYWYRQILGQKVEFLVSFYNNEISEKSEIFDDQFSVERPDGSNFTLKIRSTKLEDSAMYFCASKNTGSGELFFGEGSRLTVL.

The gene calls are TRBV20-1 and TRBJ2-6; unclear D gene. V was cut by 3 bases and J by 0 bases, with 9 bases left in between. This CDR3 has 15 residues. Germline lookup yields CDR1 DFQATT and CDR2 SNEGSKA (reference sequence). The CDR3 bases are TGCAGTGCTAGTTATGGATACTCTGGGGCCAACGTCCTGACTTTC. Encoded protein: CSASYGYSGANVLTF.

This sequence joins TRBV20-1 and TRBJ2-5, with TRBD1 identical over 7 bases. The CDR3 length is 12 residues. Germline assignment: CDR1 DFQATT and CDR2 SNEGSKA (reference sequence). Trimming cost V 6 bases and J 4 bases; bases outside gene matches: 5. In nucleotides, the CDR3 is TGCAGTGCCCAAACAGGGGCAGAGACCCAGTACTTC. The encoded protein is CSAQTGAETQYF.

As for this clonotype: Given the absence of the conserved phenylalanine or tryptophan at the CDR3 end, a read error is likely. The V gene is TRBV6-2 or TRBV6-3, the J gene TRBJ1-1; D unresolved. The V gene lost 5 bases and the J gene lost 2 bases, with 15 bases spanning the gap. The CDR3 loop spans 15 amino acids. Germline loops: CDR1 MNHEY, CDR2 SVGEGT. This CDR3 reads CASSGFGPENTEAFS. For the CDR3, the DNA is TGTGCCAGCAGTGGCTTTGGGCCGGAAAACACTGAAGCTTTCTCT.

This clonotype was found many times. The CDR3 coding sequence is TGCGCCAGCAGCTTGGGAGAGGACAGCCGCCAAGAGACCCAGTACTTC. It translates to CASSLGEDSRQETQYF. The chain combines TRBV5-1 with TRBJ2-5, with D tentatively TRBD1 (6 bases). There are 16 residues in the CDR3. Trimming pared 0 bases from V and 1 base from J, leaving 13 bases between. From germline, CDR1 is SGHRS and CDR2 YFSETQ.

The CDR3 spells CATSRDWGGSSTDTQYF. The CDR3 region has the DNA TGTGCCACCAGCAGAGATTGGGGCGGGAGTTCGACAGATACGCAGTATTTT. The V gene is TRBV15, the J gene TRBJ2-3; 7 nucleotides line up with TRBD2. The V segment lost 0 bases and the J segment 3 bases; nucleotides outside the gene matches: 9. There are 17 residues in the CDR3. The germline gives CDR1 LNHNV, CDR2 YYDKDF (reference sequence).

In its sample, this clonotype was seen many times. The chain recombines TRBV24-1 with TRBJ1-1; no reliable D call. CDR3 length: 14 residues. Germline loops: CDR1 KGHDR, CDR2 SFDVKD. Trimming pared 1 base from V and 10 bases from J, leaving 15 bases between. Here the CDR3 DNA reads TGTGCCACCAGTGATTTTGGTCTAGGCGAGGGAGCTTTCTTT. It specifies CATSDFGLGEGAFF.

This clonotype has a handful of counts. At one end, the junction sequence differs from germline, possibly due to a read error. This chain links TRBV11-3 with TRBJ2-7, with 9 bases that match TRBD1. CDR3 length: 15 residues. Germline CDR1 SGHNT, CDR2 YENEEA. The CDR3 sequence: CASRASGTGRYGQYF. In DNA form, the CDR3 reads TGTGCCAGCAGAGCCTCCGGGACAGGGCGCTACGGGCAGTACTTC. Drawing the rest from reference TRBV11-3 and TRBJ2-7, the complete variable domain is EAGVVQSPRYKIIEKKQPVAFWCNPISGHNTLYWYLQNLGQGPELLIRYENEEAVDDSQLPKDRFSAERLKGVDSTLKIQPAELGDSAVYLCASRASGTGRYGQYFGPGTRLTVT.

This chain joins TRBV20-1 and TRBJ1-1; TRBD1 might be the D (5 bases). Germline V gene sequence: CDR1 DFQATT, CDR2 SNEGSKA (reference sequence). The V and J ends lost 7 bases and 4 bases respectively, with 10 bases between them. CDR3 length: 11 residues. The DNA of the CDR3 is TGCAGTGGAGGGGAACGCACTGAAGCTTTCTTT. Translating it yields CSGGERTEAFF.

This CDR3 is CASSYWGELFF. The CDR3 DNA is TGTGCCAGCAGTTATTGGGGGGAGCTGTTTTTT. V is TRBV6-2 or TRBV6-3 and J is TRBJ2-2; D is unresolved. This CDR3 spans 11 amino acids. Trimming shortened V by 3 bases and J by 8 bases, and 4 bases separated the two germline ends. Germline CDR1 MNHEY, CDR2 SVGEGT.

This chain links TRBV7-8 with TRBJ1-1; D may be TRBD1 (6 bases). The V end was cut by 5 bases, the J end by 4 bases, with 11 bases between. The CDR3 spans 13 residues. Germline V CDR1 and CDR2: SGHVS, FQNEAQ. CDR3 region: CASSQTGLTEAFF. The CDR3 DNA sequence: TGTGCCAGCAGCCAGACAGGACTCACTGAAGCTTTCTTT.

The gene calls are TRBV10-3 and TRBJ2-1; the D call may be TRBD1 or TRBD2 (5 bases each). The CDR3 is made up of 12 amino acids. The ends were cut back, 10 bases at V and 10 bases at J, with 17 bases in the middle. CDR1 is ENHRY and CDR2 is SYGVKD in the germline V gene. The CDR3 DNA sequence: TGTGCCACAGGTCCCGAGGGGCTAGAGCAGTTCTTC. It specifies CATGPEGLEQFF.

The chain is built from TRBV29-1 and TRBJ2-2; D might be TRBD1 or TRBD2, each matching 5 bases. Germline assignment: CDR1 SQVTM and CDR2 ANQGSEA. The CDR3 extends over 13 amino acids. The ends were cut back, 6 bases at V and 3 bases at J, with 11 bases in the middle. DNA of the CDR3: TGCAGCGTGGGACCCCCCGACACCGGGGAGCTGTTTTTT. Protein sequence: CSVGPPDTGELFF.

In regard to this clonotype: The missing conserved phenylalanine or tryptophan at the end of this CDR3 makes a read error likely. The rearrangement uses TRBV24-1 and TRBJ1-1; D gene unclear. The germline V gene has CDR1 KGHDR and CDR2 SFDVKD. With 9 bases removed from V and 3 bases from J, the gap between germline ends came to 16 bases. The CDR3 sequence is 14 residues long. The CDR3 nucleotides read TGTGCCACCCGCTTAGGCTACATGGACACTGAAGCTTTCCTT. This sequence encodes CATRLGYMDTEAFL.

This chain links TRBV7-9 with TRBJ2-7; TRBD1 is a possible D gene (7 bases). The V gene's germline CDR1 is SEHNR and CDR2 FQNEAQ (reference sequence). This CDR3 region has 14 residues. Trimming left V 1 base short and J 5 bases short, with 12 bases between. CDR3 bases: TGTGCCAGCAGCTTAGTAGGAGGGGGCGACGAGCAGTACTTC. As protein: CASSLVGGGDEQYF.

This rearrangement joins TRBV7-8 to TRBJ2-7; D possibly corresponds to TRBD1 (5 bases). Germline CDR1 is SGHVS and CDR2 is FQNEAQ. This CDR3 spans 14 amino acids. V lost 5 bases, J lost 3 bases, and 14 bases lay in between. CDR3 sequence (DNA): TGTGCCAGCAGCCTCAGACAGCCCTACTACGAGCAGTACTTC. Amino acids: CASSLRQPYYEQYF.

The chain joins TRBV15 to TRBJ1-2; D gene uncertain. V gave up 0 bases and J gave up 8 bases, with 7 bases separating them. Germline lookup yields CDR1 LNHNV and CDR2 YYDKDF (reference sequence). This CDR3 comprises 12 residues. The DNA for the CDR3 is TGTGCCACCAGCAGAGAACAGTACGGCTACACCTTC. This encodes CATSREQYGYTF. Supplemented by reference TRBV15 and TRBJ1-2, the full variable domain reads DAMVIQNPRYQVTQFGKPVTLSCSQTLNHNVMYWYQQKSSQAPKLLFHYYDKDFNNEADTPDNFQSRRPNTSFCFLDIRSPGLGDTAMYLCATSREQYGYTFGSGTRLTVV.

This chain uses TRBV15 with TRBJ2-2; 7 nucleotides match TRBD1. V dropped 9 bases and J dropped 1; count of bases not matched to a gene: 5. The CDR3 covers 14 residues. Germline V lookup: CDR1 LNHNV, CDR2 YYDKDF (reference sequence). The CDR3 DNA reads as TGTGCCACAAGAGGACAGGAGAACACCGGGGAGCTGTTTTTT. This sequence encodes CATRGQENTGELFF.

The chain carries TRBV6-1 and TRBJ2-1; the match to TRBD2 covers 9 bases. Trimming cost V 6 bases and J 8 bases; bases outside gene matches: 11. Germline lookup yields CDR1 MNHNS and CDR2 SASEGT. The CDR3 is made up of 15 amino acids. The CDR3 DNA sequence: TGTGCCAGCAGGCAGTTAGCGGGAGATACGGATGAGCAGTTCTTC. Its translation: CASRQLAGDTDEQFF.